This T cell receptor beta chain was obtained from a study of T cell repertoires in cytomegalovirus infection. This CDR3 is 15 amino acids long. CDR1 is SGHTA, CDR2 FQGNSA, per germline. Trimming took off 5 bases at V and 7 bases at J, with 17 bases between the two ends. This clonotype was counted a few times. Its specificity is not known. In TCRdb, the reads were re-called with MiXCR into one record per CDR3 protein. This table has around 430,000 distinct CDR3 sequences, about 42% appearing once. Broader study findings: Frequencies of public TCR beta families were cumulated, and this identified carriers of CMV plus the relevant HLA.

J is TRBJ1-4 and V is TRBV7-2; tentatively, D is TRBD1 (6 bases). This receptor was taken from a human donor in good health (CMV status not recorded). Some clones in this sample may be carry-over from other donors' samples. Source: cultured PBMCs, taken from culture after CMV antigen stimulation. The CDR3 nucleotides are TGTGCCAGCAGCGTGAAGGGAGGGGGGAGTGAAAAACTGTTTTTT. This sequence encodes CASSVKGGGSEKLFF.